The present T cell receptor beta chain was sequenced within a study of T cell responses to AZD1222 COVID-19 vaccine. Overall study results and limits: The reported proportion of spike-specific TCRs targeting unmutated variant regions was nearly half.

The ends were cut back, 0 bases at V and 7 bases at J, with 13 bases in the middle. The CDR3 spans 16 residues. Per the germline V gene, CDR1 is MGHRA and CDR2 is YSYEKL. Clones were sequenced by immunoSEQ multiplex PCR, and TCRdb holds only the in-frame ones, with some missing. The sample includes approximately 220,000 clones, roughly 91% of them seen just once. As to this clone: Its antigen remains unidentified.

This specimen consisted of peripheral blood, obtained on day 0 of MenACWY control vaccination. This TCR was recovered from an adult in good health. The chain carries TRBV4-1 and TRBJ1-6; D remains ambiguous. The CDR3 spells CASSQDPGSGNSPLHF. CDR3 bases: TGCGCCAGCAGCCAAGATCCGGGATCTGGGAATTCACCCCTCCACTTT.